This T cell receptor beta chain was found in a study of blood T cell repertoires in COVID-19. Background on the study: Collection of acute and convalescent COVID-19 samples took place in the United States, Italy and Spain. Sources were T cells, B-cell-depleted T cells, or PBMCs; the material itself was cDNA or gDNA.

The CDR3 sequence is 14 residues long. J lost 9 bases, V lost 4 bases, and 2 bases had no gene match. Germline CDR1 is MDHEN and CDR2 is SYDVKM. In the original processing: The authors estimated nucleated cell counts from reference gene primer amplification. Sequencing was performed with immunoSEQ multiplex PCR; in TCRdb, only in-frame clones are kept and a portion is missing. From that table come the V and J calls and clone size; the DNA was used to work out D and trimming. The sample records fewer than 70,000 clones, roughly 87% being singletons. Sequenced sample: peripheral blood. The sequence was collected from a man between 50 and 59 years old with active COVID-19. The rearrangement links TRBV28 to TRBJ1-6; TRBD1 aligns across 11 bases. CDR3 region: CASSSGQGGSPLHF. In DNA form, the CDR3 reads TGTGCCAGCAGTTCGGGACAGGGGGGTTCACCCCTCCACTTT.